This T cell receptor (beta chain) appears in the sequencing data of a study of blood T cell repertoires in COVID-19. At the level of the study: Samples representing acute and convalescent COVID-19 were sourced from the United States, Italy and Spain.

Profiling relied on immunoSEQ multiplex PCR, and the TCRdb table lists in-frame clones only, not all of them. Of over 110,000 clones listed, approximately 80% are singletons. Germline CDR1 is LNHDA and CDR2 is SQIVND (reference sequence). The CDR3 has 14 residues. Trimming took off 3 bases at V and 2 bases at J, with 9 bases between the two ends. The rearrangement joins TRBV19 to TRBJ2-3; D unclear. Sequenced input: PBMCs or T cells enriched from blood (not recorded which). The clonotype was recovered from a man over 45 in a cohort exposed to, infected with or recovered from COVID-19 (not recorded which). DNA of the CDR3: TGTGCCAGTAGTATCTCCAGTTCCACAGATACGCAGTATTTT. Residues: CASSISSSTDTQYF.